The clone carrying this T cell receptor beta chain has a handful of counts. As yet, its antigen is unknown. For the second PCR, which ran for 7 to 11 cycles, a sample-barcoded 5' primer and a J-beta primer mix were used. Unique molecular identifiers of 12 random nucleotides labeled each cDNA. Researchers report that each sample yielded at least 2.5 million CDR3-containing paired-end reads. TCRdb re-called the 5' RACE reads through MiXCR, storing one row per CDR3 protein. The repertoire holds roughly 2 million distinct CDR3 sequences, with around 48% as singletons. V was pared by 2 bases and J by 7 bases, with 7 bases of the junction left unmatched. The CDR3 is 15 residues long. The germline V gene encodes CDR1 SGHRS and CDR2 YFSETQ. This sample is part of a study of blood T cells in healthy people across ages. Overall study context: About one barcoded beta molecule per two T cells was the capture yield of template switching. Whole-study findings and limits: PBMCs left unsorted prevented a conclusive naive versus antigen-experienced comparison.

The V gene is TRBV5-1, the J gene TRBJ2-3; 10 bases are shared with TRBD2. Sequencing was performed on blood. The clonotype was recovered from a woman aged 40-49 years in good health. The CDR3 is CASSLSAGGRNTQYF. The CDR3 DNA follows: TGCGCCAGCAGCTTATCAGCGGGGGGGCGGAATACGCAGTATTTT.